This T cell receptor beta chain was identified during a study of T cells in Graves' hyperthyroidism and ophthalmopathy. Background on the study: Before any treatment, at initial diagnosis, peripheral blood was collected.

Researchers barred patients who had uncontrolled infection, other autoimmune disease, pregnancy or lactation. Clinical symptoms, serum thyroxine, TRAb, thyroid ultrasound and orbital computed tomography informed diagnoses. CDR3 length: 14 amino acids. Germline V gene sequence: CDR1 SNHLY, CDR2 FYNNEI. V was cut by 4 bases and J by 4 bases, with 11 bases left in between. RNA transcripts were the template for amplifying TCR beta CDR3 regions. RT-PCR in the first round (using the HTBI primer set) targeted the TCR CDR3. TCRdb used MiXCR to reprocess the multiplex PCR reads, holding one entry per CDR3 protein. Of roughly 290,000 distinct CDR3 sequences listed, 15% to 20% were seen once; the top ten hold over 50%.

This TCR was recovered from a woman aged 55-75 years with Graves' ophthalmopathy. Sequencing was carried out using blood. This chain joins TRBV2 and TRBJ2-1; D tentatively reads TRBD1 or TRBD2 (5 bases each). CDR3 sequence reads: CASSGQGGYNEQFF. Here the CDR3 DNA reads TGTGCCAGCAGTGGGCAGGGCGGGTACAATGAGCAGTTCTTC.